The clone carrying this T cell receptor (beta chain) qualifies as medium-sized. Its specificity is not known. These data originate in a study of metastatic and nonmetastatic thyroid tumors. Across the whole study: Repertoires were compared across blood and tumor or nodule tissue from malignant and benign thyroid patients.

Study-level findings and limits: Versus benign nodules, malignant thyroid tumors reportedly had significantly higher TCR beta diversity, in blood and tumor.

Trimming removed 6 bases from V and 1 base from J; junction bases left unmatched: 1. The CDR3 spans 13 residues. The germline V gene has CDR1 SNHLY and CDR2 FYNNEI. Patients had received no treatment of any kind before thyroid surgery. Original data processing: CDR3 was compared across clinicopathological groups, and the resulting differences were used to build a distant-metastasis classifier for papillary thyroid cancer. TCRdb re-clonotyped the PCR reads via MiXCR. For this entry, the V and J calls and clone size follow TCRdb and not the study's own pipeline. The sample records about 23,000 clones, around 30% being singletons.

The sequence was collected from a female donor with papillary thyroid cancer or a benign thyroid nodule (not recorded which). Some clones in this sample may be carry-over from other donors' samples. Sequencing used tumor tissue. This chain links TRBV2 with TRBJ2-7; 9 nucleotides line up with TRBD1. The CDR3 loop is CASRDRGSYEQYF. DNA for the CDR3: TGTGCCAGCAGGGACAGGGGATCCTACGAGCAGTACTTC. Supplemented by reference TRBV2 and TRBJ2-7, the full variable domain reads EPEVTQTPSHQVTQMGQEVILRCVPISNHLYFYWYRQILGQKVEFLVSFYNNEISEKSEIFDDQFSVERPDGSNFTLKIRSTKLEDSAMYFCASRDRGSYEQYFGPGTRLTVT.